Listed here are 10 T cell receptor beta chains from one sample, sequenced in a study of early T cells in non-severe SARS-CoV-2 infection. One entry per CDR3 protein results from TCRdb running MiXCR on the 5' RACE reads. The table shows some 58,000 distinct CDR3 sequences, with approximately 10% occurring only once. Sequencing was performed on whole blood, taken at baseline. These receptors originate from an adult who was a healthcare worker with PCR-confirmed SARS-CoV-2 infection or an uninfected control (not recorded which).

The chain's CDR3 is CASSLGDSPTDTQYF. The CDR3 DNA reads as TGTGCCAGCAGCTTAGGGGACAGTCCCACAGATACGCAGTATTTT. The J gene is TRBJ2-3, the V gene TRBV7-9; 7 nucleotides align to TRBD1. The CDR3 extends over 15 amino acids. Looked up from germline, CDR1 is SEHNR and CDR2 is FQNEAQ (reference sequence). Trimming took 1 base from V and 2 from J; bases not matched to a gene: 3.

Only a few counts were recorded for this clonotype. The rearrangement links TRBV19 to TRBJ2-5, with 12 positions matching TRBD1. This CDR3 has 15 residues. Germline CDR1 LNHDA, CDR2 SQIVND (reference sequence). V was pared by 3 bases and J by 8 bases, with 7 bases of the junction left unmatched. CDR3 sequence reads: CASSMTGQGARTQYF. The CDR3 nucleotides are TGTGCCAGTAGTATGACGGGACAGGGGGCTCGTACCCAGTACTTC.

This clonotype was seen a few times. The rearrangement links TRBV6-5 to TRBJ1-6; the D is unclear. This CDR3 is 18 amino acids long. V lost 6 bases to trimming and J lost 5 bases, with 23 bases between them. Germline V CDR1 and CDR2: MNHEY, SVGAGI. This CDR3 reads CASSHRTPGRADNSPLHF. CDR3 in DNA: TGTGCCAGCAGCCATCGGACCCCCGGTAGGGCTGATAATTCACCCCTCCACTTT.

The chain combines TRBV30 with TRBJ1-4, with D unclear. The CDR3 is 12 amino acids. The germline V gene has CDR1 GTSNPN and CDR2 SVGIG (reference sequence). Between the trimmed V and J ends, which lost 4 bases and 4 bases, there was a span of 7 bases. The CDR3 reads CAWKQLNEKLFF. For the CDR3, the DNA is TGTGCCTGGAAGCAACTTAATGAAAAACTGTTTTTT.

The chain couples TRBV19 to TRBJ2-3; 8 bases agree with TRBD1. Germline CDR1 is LNHDA and CDR2 is SQIVND (reference sequence). This CDR3 comprises 13 residues. V was clipped by 6 bases and J by 5 bases; unmatched bases: 4. The CDR3 DNA follows: TGTGCCAGTAGCCCACAGGGGGGAGATACGCAGTATTTT. Amino acid sequence: CASSPQGGDTQYF.

The V gene is TRBV11-2, the J gene TRBJ1-1, with 10 bases matching TRBD1. The CDR3 sequence is 13 residues long. The junction had 5 bases not matched to a gene; V was cut back by 5 bases and J by 8 bases. From germline, CDR1 is SGHAT and CDR2 FQNNGV. Here the CDR3 DNA reads TGTGCCAGCAGCCGCACGACAGGGGGCGAAGCTTTCTTT. This codes for CASSRTTGGEAFF.

The rearrangement uses TRBV11-2 and TRBJ2-3, with 7 bases identical to TRBD2. Germline CDR1 SGHAT, CDR2 FQNNGV. V was clipped by 7 bases and J by 0 bases; unmatched bases: 7. This CDR3 is built from 15 residues. This chain's CDR3 is CASTPRDYSTDTQYF. The CDR3 DNA is TGTGCCAGCACCCCACGGGACTACAGCACAGATACGCAGTATTTT.

This rearrangement joins TRBV2 to TRBJ2-5; D is uncertain. V was pared by 4 bases and J by 3 bases, with 9 bases between. This CDR3 contains 13 residues. Per the germline V gene, CDR1 is SNHLY and CDR2 is FYNNEI. This CDR3 reads CASSVKGEETQYF. The CDR3 DNA is TGTGCCAGCAGTGTAAAGGGTGAAGAGACCCAGTACTTC.

This clonotype occurred a few times. V and J are TRBV2 and TRBJ1-6, with D possibly TRBD1 on 5 matching bases. Germline V lookup: CDR1 SNHLY, CDR2 FYNNEI. V was trimmed by 7 bases and J by 7 bases, leaving 17 bases between them. The CDR3 runs to 15 residues. This CDR3 reads CASTEWGGSNSPLHF. The CDR3 nucleotides are TGTGCCAGCACCGAATGGGGGGGGTCGAATTCACCCCTCCACTTT.

The sample holds a few counts of this clonotype. The gene calls are TRBV12-3 or TRBV12-4 and TRBJ2-1; a possible D gene is TRBD2 (6 bases). CDR3 length: 11 residues. Trimming removed 7 bases from V and 11 bases from J, with 12 bases in between. The chain's CDR3 is CASKLREKQFF. The DNA of the CDR3 is TGTGCCAGCAAACTCCGGGAGAAGCAGTTCTTC.